Below, 19 T cell receptor beta chains from the same sample are listed, as sequenced in a study of cytomegalovirus exposure and HLA in healthy donors. The assay was immunoSEQ multiplex PCR, and TCRdb's table has in-frame clones only and misses some. The table lists about 78,000 clones, about 95% of them singletons, with approximately 1.5% in the top ten. The sequenced sample was PBMCs. The receptors shown here come from a man younger than 35 in good health and CMV-seropositive.

The chain joins TRBV19 to TRBJ2-1; D perhaps matches TRBD2 (6 bases). Germline V gene sequence: CDR1 LNHDA, CDR2 SQIVND (reference sequence). The CDR3 runs 15 residues. V shed 4 bases and J shed 1 base, with 11 bases lying between them. CDR3 region: CASSTEGPSYNEQFF. As DNA, the CDR3 is TGTGCCAGTAGTACGGAGGGCCCGTCCTACAATGAGCAGTTCTTC.

The chain combines TRBV11-2 with TRBJ2-1; 7 bases map to TRBD2. CDR1 and CDR2 from the germline V gene are SGHAT and FQNNGV. The CDR3 totals 15 residues. V trimming: 5 bases; J trimming: 4 bases; junction bases outside the gene matches: 8. CDR3 in amino acids: CASSPRASGYNEQFF. CDR3 coding DNA: TGTGCCAGCAGCCCCCGGGCTAGCGGATACAATGAGCAGTTCTTC.

This clone was detected once. The V call is TRBV29-1, the J call TRBJ2-7, with 10 nucleotides matching TRBD2. The length of the CDR3 is 14 residues. Germline lookup yields CDR1 SQVTM and CDR2 ANQGSEA. The V segment lost 4 bases and the J segment 4 bases; nucleotides outside the gene matches: 7. The CDR3 DNA reads TGCAGCGTTGGGGGGGATAGCGGGAGGTACGAGCAGTACTTC. Encoded protein: CSVGGDSGRYEQYF.

The chain couples TRBV27 to TRBJ2-1; TRBD2 matches 7 bases. CDR3 length: 16 amino acids. Germline lookup yields CDR1 MNHEY and CDR2 SMNVEV (reference sequence). V trimming: 2 bases; J trimming: 0 bases; junction bases outside the gene matches: 4. This CDR3 is CASSLDGRISYNEQFF. In DNA form, the CDR3 reads TGTGCCAGCAGTTTAGACGGGAGGATCTCCTACAATGAGCAGTTCTTC.

This clone showed up just once. The chain recombines TRBV7-8 with TRBJ2-3; 8 positions agree with TRBD2. CDR1 and CDR2 (germline): SGHVS, FQNEAQ. This CDR3 has 15 residues. Trimming at V came to 7 bases and at J to 5 bases, leaving 11 bases not matched to a gene. CDR3 DNA: TGTGCCAGCACCCCGCCGCTGGCGGGAGGAGATACGCAGTATTTT. Protein product: CASTPPLAGGDTQYF.

The chain has TRBV19 and TRBJ2-3; 10 bases map to TRBD2. Germline V gene lookup returns CDR1 LNHDA and CDR2 SQIVND (reference sequence). V lost 5 bases, J lost 10 bases, and 6 bases stayed unmatched. The CDR3 loop spans 13 amino acids. The CDR3 DNA reads TGTGCCAGTAGTTCCAGCGGGAGGGCGTCGCAGTATTTT. It translates to CASSSSGRASQYF.

The chain employs TRBV13 and TRBJ1-1, with 7 bases lining up with TRBD1. This CDR3 spans 15 amino acids. CDR1 and CDR2 from the germline V gene are PRHDT and FYEKMQ (reference sequence). The V and J ends lost 5 bases and 1 base, in that order; junction bases with no gene match: 7. The CDR3, as DNA: TGTGCCAGCAGCAGGACAGGTGGGCCGAACACTGAAGCTTTCTTT. Amino acid sequence: CASSRTGGPNTEAFF.

The V call is TRBV19, the J call TRBJ1-5, with 7 positions matching TRBD1. Germline loops: CDR1 LNHDA, CDR2 SQIVND (reference sequence). The CDR3 is 15 amino acids. V lost 0 bases and J lost 5; bases outside the gene matches: 4. CDR3 residues: CASSIDGQAYQPQHF. The DNA of the CDR3 is TGTGCCAGTAGTATAGACGGACAGGCCTATCAGCCCCAGCATTTT.

The J gene is TRBJ2-2, the V gene TRBV5-4; 7 bases match TRBD2. This CDR3 region has 17 residues. The J segment lost 6 bases and the V segment lost 0 bases, leaving 11 bases of the junction unmatched. The germline V gene encodes CDR1 SGHNT and CDR2 YYREEE (reference sequence). CDR3 residues: CASSLEGLAEGPGELFF. CDR3 nucleotides: TGTGCCAGCAGCTTGGAGGGTCTAGCGGAGGGGCCCGGGGAGCTGTTTTTT.

The chain uses TRBV14 and TRBJ2-3, with D uncertain. V was pared by 4 bases and J by 1 base, with 3 bases between. The CDR3 extends over 12 amino acids. Germline assignment: CDR1 SGHDN and CDR2 FVKESK. The CDR3 loop reads CASSLGTDTQYF. CDR3 coding DNA: TGTGCCAGCAGCCTCGGCACAGATACGCAGTATTTT.

This sequence joins TRBV4-1 and TRBJ2-7; possibly TRBD2 for D (5 bases). CDR1 is MGHRA, CDR2 YSYEKL, per germline. The CDR3 covers 14 residues. V lost 3 bases, J lost 0 bases, and 9 bases lay in between. CDR3 region: CASSQRGNSYEQYF. The CDR3, as DNA: TGCGCCAGCAGCCAGAGAGGGAACTCCTACGAGCAGTACTTC.

The rearrangement links TRBV5-1 to TRBJ2-3; 8 bases match TRBD2. The CDR3 has 16 residues. Germline loops: CDR1 SGHRS, CDR2 YFSETQ. V lost 2 bases to trimming and J lost 3 bases; unmatched junction nucleotides: 8. This CDR3 is CASSLGAGEWTDTQYF. CDR3 DNA: TGCGCCAGCAGCTTAGGAGCGGGAGAGTGGACAGATACGCAGTATTTT.

The chain uses TRBV18 and TRBJ2-1, with D tentatively TRBD2 (5 bases). The germline V gene has CDR1 KGHSH and CDR2 LQKENI. The ends were cut back, 3 bases at V and 12 bases at J, with 18 bases in the middle. The CDR3 sequence is 14 residues long. The CDR3 coding sequence is TGTGCCAGCTCACCCCCTGGCGGCGTGGACTCGCAGTTCTTC. Protein: CASSPPGGVDSQFF.

The CDR3 region is CASSFVGTVKNIQYF. CDR3 coding DNA: TGTGCCAGCAGCTTTGTGGGGACAGTTAAAAACATTCAGTACTTC. The chain uses TRBV13 and TRBJ2-4; TRBD1 agrees at 7 bases. The V gene's germline CDR1 is PRHDT and CDR2 FYEKMQ (reference sequence). This CDR3 has 15 amino acids. Trimming removed 3 bases from V and 4 bases from J; junction bases left unmatched: 6.

The genes are TRBV23-1 and TRBJ2-7; perhaps TRBD1 as D (6 bases). TRBV23-1 is recorded as an ORF, its role being uncertain. The length of the CDR3 is 15 residues. V lost 0 bases and J 2 bases, leaving 11 bases between the germline ends. In DNA, the CDR3 is TGCGCCAGCAGTCAATCAGGGGGACCCCCCTACGAGCAGTACTTC. Translating gives CASSQSGGPPYEQYF.

The gene calls are TRBV10-3 and TRBJ1-2; D unresolved. The CDR3 is 16 amino acids. The germline V gene encodes CDR1 ENHRY and CDR2 SYGVKD. V shed 3 bases and J shed 6 bases, with 20 bases lying between them. CDR3 protein: CAISEVGPSRRDGYTF. The CDR3 region has the DNA TGTGCCATCAGTGAAGTAGGGCCGTCGAGGAGGGATGGCTACACCTTC.

CDR3 amino acids: CASRSQREFFGNEQFF. The CDR3 region has the DNA TGTGCCAGTAGGTCCCAGCGGGAGTTTTTCGGCAATGAGCAGTTCTTC. The chain recombines TRBV19 with TRBJ2-1; 8 bases map to TRBD2. J gave up 6 bases and V 6 bases, and 13 bases lay outside the gene matches. The CDR3 loop spans 16 amino acids. Per the germline V gene, CDR1 is LNHDA and CDR2 is SQIVND (reference sequence).

The CDR3 DNA reads TGCGCCAGCAGCCGAGTACTAGCGGGAGAAGACTACGAGCAGTACTTC. It encodes CASSRVLAGEDYEQYF. The V call is TRBV4-1, the J call TRBJ2-7, with 11 bases matching TRBD2. CDR3 length: 16 amino acids. The trim removed 4 bases at V and 3 bases at J, leaving 8 bases unmatched. Looked up from germline, CDR1 is MGHRA and CDR2 is YSYEKL.

The V call is TRBV5-1, the J call TRBJ1-2, with D tentatively TRBD1 (6 bases). The V end lost 0 bases, the J end lost 3 bases, and 9 bases lay between the germline ends. This CDR3 region has 14 residues. The germline V gene encodes CDR1 SGHRS and CDR2 YFSETQ. The CDR3 reads CASSLDRADYGYTF. For the CDR3, the DNA is TGCGCCAGCAGCTTGGACAGGGCGGACTATGGCTACACCTTC.